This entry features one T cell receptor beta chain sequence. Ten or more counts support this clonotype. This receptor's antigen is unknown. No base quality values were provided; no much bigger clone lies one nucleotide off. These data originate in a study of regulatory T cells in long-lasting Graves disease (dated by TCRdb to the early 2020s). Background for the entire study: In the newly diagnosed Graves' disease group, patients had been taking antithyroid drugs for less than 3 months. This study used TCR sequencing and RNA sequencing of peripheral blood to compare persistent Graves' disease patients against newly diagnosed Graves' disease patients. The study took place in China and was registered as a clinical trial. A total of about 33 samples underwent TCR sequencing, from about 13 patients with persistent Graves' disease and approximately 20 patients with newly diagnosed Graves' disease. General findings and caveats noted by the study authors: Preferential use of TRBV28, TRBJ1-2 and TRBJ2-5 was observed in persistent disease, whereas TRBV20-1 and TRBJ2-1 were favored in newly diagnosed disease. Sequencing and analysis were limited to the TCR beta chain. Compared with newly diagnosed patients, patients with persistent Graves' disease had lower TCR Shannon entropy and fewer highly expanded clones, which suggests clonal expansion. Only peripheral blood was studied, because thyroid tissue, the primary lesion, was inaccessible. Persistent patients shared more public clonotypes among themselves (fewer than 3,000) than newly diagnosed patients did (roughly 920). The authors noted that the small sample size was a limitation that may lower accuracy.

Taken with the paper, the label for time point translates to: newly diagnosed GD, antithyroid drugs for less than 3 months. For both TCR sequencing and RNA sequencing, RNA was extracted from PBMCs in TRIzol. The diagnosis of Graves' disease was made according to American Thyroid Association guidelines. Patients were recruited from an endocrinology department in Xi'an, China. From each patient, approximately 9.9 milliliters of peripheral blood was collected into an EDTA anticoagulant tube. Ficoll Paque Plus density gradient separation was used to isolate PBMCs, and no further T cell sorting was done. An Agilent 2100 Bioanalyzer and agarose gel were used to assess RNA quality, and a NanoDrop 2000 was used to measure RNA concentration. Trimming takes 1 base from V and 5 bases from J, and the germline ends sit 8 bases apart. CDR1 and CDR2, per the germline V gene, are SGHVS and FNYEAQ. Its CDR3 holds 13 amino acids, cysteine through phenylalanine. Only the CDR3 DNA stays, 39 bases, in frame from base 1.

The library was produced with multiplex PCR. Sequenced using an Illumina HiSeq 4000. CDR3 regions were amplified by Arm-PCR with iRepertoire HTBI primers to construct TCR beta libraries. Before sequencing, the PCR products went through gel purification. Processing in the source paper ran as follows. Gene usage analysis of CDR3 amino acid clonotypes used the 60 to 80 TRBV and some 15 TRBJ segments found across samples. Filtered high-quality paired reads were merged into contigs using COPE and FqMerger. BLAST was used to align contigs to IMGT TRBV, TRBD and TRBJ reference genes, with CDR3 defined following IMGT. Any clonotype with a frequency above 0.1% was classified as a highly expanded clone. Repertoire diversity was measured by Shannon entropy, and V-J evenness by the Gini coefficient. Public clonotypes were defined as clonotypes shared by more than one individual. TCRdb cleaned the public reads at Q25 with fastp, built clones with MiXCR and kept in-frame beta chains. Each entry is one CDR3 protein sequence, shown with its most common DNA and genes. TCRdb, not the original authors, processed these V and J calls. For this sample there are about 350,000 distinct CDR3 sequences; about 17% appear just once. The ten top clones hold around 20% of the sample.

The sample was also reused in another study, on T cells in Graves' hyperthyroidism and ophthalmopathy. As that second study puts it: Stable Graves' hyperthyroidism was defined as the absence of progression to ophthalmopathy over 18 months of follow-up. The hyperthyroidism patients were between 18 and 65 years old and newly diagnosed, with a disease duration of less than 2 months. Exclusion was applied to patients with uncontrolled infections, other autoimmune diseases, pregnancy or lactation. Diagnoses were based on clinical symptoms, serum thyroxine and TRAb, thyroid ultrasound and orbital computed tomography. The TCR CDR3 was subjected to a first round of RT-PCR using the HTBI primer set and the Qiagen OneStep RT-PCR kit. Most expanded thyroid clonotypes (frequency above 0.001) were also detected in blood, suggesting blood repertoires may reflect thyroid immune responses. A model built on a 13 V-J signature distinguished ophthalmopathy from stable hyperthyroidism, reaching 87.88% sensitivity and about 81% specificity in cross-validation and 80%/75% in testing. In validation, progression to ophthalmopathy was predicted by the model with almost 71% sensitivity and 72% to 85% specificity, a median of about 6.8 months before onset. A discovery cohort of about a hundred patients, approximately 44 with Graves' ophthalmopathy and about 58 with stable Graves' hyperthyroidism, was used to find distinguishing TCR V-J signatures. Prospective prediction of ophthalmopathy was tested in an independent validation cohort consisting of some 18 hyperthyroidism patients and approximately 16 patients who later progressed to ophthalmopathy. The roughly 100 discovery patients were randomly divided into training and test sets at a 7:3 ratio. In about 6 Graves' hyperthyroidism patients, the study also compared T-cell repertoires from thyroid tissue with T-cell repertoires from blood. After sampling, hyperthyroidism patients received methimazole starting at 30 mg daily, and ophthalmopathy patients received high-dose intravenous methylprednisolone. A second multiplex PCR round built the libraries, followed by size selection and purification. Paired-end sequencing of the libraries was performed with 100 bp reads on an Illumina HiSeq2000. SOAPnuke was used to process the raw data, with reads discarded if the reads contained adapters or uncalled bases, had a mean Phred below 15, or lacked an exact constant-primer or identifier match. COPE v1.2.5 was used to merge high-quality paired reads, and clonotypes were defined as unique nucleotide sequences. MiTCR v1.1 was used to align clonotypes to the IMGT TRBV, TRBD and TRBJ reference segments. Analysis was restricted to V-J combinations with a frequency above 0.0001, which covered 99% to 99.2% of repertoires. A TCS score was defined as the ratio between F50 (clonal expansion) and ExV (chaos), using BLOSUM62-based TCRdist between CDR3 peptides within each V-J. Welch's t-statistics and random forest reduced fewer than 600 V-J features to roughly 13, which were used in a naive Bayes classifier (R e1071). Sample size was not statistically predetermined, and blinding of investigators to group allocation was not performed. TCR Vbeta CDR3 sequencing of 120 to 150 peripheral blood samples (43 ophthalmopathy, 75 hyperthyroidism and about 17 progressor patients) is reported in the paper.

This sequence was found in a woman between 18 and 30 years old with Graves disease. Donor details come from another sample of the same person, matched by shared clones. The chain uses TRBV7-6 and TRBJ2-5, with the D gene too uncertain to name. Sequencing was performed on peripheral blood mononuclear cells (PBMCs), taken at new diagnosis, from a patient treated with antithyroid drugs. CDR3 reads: CASSLDPVETQYF. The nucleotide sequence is TGTGCCAGCAGCTTAGATCCCGTGGAGACCCAGTACTTC.